The source of this T cell receptor (beta chain) is a study of shared clonotypes between healthy human individuals. Genomic DNA, for the unsorted samples, came from some 100 million PBMCs. The CDR3 sequence is 19 residues long. The V segment lost 0 bases and the J segment 0 bases; nucleotides outside the gene matches: 11. Looked up from germline, CDR1 is LGHNA and CDR2 is YSLEER. Unsorted PBMC DNA was sequenced on ten immunoSEQ deep assay plates. The repertoire was sequenced with immunoSEQ multiplex PCR; TCRdb's copy has only in-frame clones and lacks some. In the table there are about 520,000 clones, around 85% of which are singletons.

The source is a woman aged 35 to 49 in good health. Some clones in this sample may be carry-over from other donors' samples. The source material was PBMCs. This chain uses TRBV4-3 with TRBJ2-3, with 8 positions matching TRBD2. The CDR3 is CASSQEAGAPPLSTDTQYF. CDR3 coding DNA: TGCGCCAGCAGCCAAGAAGCGGGAGCGCCCCCGCTGAGCACAGATACGCAGTATTTT.